The entry below gives a single TCR beta chain sequence along with its context. This record belongs to a study of blood T cell repertoires in COVID-19. Study at large: The study drew acute and convalescent COVID-19 samples from the United States, Italy and Spain. T cells, B-cell-depleted T cells, or PBMCs provided the cDNA or gDNA that served as material.

Original analysis: Amplification of reference gene primers was used by the study to estimate nucleated cell counts. TCRdb keeps only in-frame clones here, not all; method: immunoSEQ multiplex PCR. Clone size and V and J calls were adopted from that table, with D and trimming inferred from the DNA. This sample has about 150,000 clones, with 85% to 90% found just once. From germline, CDR1 is LGHDT and CDR2 YNNKEL (reference sequence). This CDR3 has 16 residues. V was clipped by 1 base and J by 4 bases; unmatched bases: 8. The V gene is TRBV3-1 (or the pseudogene TRBV3-2), the J gene TRBJ2-5; 8 bases align to TRBD1. Sequenced material: peripheral blood. This receptor was taken from a middle-aged woman with acute or convalescent COVID-19. The chain's CDR3 is CASSQARQGASETQYF. The CDR3 nucleotides are TGTGCCAGCAGCCAAGCCCGGCAGGGGGCTTCAGAGACCCAGTACTTC.